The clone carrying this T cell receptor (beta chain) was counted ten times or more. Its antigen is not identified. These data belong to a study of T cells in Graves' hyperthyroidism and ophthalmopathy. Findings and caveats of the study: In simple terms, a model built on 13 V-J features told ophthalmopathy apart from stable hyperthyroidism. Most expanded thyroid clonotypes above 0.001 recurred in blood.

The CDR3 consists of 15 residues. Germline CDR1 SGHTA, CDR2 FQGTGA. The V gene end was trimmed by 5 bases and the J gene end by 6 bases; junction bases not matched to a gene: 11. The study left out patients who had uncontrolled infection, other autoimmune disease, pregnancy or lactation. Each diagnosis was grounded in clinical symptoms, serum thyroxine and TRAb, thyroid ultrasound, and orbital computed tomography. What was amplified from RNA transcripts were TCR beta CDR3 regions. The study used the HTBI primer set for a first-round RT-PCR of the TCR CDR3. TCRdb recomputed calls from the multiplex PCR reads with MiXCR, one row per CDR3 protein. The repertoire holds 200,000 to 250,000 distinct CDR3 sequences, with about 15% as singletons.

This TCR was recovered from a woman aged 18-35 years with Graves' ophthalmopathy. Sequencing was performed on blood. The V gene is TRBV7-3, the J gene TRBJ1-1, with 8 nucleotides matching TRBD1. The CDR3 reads CASSQTPHRGAEAFF. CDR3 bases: TGTGCCAGCAGCCAGACTCCCCACAGGGGGGCTGAAGCTTTCTTT.